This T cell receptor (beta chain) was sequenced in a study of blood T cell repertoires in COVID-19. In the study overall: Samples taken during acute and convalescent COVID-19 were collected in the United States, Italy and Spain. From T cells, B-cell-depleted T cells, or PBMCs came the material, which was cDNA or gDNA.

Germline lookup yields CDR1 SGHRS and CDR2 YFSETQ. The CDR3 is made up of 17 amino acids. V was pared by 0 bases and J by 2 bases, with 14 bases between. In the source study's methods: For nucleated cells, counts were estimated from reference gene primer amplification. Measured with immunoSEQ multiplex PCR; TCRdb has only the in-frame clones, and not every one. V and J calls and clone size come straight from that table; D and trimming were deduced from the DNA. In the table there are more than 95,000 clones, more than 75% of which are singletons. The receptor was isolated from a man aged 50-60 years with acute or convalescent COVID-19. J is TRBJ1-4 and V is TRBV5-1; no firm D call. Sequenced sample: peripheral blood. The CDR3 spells CASSLDSLGRTNEKLFF. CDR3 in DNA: TGCGCCAGCAGCTTGGATAGCCTTGGTCGTACTAATGAAAAACTGTTTTTT. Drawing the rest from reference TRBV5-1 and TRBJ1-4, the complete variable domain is KAGVTQTPRYLIKTRGQQVTLSCSPISGHRSVSWYQQTPGQGLQFLFEYFSETQRNKGNFPGRFSGRQFSNSRSEMNVSTLELGDSALYLCASSLDSLGRTNEKLFFGSGTQLSVL.